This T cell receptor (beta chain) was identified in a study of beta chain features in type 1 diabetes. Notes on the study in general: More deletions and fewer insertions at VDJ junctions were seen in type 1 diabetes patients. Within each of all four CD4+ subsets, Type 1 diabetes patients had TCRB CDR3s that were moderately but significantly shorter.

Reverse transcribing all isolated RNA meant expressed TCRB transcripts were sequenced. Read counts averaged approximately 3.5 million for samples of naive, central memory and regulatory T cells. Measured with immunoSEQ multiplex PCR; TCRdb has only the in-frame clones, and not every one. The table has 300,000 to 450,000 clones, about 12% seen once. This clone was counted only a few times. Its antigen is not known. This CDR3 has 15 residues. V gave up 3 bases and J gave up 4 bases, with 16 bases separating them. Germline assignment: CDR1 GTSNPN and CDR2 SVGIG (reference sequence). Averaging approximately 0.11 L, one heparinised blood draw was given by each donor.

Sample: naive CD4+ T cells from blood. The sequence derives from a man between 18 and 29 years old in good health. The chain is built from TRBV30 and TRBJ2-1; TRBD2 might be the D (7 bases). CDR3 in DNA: TGTGCCTGGAGGAATTCGGGGGGCCGTTACAATGAGCAGTTCTTC. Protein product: CAWRNSGGRYNEQFF.